This T cell receptor beta chain was recovered during a study of tissue T cells after allogeneic stem cell transplantation. Clones were sequenced by immunoSEQ multiplex PCR, and TCRdb holds only the in-frame ones, with some missing. The sample includes about 22,000 clones, around 77% of them seen just once. V lost 1 base, J lost 3 bases, and 2 bases stayed unmatched. Germline-derived CDR1 and CDR2 are GKSSPN and SITVG. This CDR3 is built from 15 residues. On this clone: The gene symbols are mouse symbols. The missing CDR3 end, 1 residue past where the read stops, is filled in from the germline J gene.

The source material was spleen. This receptor was obtained from a female BALB/c mouse in good health. MHC haplotype of the mouse line: H2-d. This sequence joins TRBV31 and TRBJ2-1; 11 positions agree with TRBD2. This CDR3 is CAWSPGTGGYAEQFF. The covered CDR3 bases are TGTGCCTGGAGTCCCGGGACTGGGGGCTATGCTGAGCAGTTC.